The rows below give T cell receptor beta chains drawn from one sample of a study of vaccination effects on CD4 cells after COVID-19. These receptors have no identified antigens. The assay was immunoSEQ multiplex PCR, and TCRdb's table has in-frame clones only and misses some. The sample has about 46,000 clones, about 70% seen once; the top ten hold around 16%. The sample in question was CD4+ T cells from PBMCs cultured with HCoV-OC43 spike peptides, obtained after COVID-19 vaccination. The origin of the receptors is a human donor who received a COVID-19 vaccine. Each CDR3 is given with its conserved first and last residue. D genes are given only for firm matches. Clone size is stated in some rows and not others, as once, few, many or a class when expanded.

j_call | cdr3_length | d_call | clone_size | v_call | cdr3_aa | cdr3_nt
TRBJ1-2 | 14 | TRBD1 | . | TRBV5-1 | CASSAGTANYGYTF | TGCGCCAGCAGCGCCGGGACAGCTAACTATGGCTACACCTTC
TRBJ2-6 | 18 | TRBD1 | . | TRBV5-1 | CASSFRQGQSSGANVLTF | TGCGCCAGCAGTTTCCGACAGGGTCAGAGCTCTGGGGCCAACGTCCTGACTTTC
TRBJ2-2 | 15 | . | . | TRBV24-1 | CATSGRDGGSGELFF | TGTGCCACCAGTGGCAGGGATGGAGGATCCGGGGAGCTGTTTTTT
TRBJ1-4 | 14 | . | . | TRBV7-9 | CASSFGLPGEKLFF | TGTGCCAGCAGCTTTGGACTCCCCGGGGAAAAACTGTTTTTT
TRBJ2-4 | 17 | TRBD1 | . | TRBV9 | CASSVGGVGTGGNIQYF | TGTGCCAGCAGCGTAGGGGGGGTGGGTACAGGGGGAAACATTCAGTACTTC
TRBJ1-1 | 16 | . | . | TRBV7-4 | CASSLGYSGMNTEAFF | TGTGCCAGCAGCTTAGGCTACTCTGGGATGAACACTGAAGCTTTCTTT
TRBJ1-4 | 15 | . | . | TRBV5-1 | CASSWDGSTNEKLFF | TGCGCCAGCAGCTGGGACGGATCAACTAATGAAAAACTGTTTTTT
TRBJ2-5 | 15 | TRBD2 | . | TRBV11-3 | CASSPSSGGGETQYF | TGTGCCAGCAGCCCATCTAGCGGGGGGGGTGAGACCCAGTACTTC
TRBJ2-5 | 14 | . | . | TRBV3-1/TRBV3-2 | CASSQDGRWETQYF | TGTGCCAGCAGCCAAGATGGGCGCTGGGAGACCCAGTACTTC
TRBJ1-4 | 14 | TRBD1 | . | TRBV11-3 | CASSPGQGNEKLFF | TGTGCCAGCAGCCCGGGACAGGGGAATGAAAAACTGTTTTTT
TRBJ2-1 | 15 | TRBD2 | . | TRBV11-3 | CASSLGLARGGEQFF | TGTGCCAGCAGCTTAGGACTAGCGAGGGGGGGTGAGCAGTTCTTC
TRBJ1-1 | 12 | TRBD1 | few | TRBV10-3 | CAISGTANEAFF | TGTGCCATCTCGGGGACAGCGAATGAAGCTTTCTTT
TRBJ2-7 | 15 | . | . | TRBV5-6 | CASRAQGSGSYEQYF | TGTGCCAGCAGGGCGCAGGGTAGTGGCTCCTACGAGCAGTACTTC
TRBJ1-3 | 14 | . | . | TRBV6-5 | CASRRGGSGNTIYF | TGTGCCAGCAGACGAGGTGGCTCTGGAAACACCATATATTTT
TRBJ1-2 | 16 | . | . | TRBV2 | CASRRLRGGAGYGYTF | TGTGCCAGCCGACGTCTACGAGGTGGGGCGGGCTATGGCTACACCTTC
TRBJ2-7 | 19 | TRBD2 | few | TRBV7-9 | CASRAWTGGPGVYPYEQYF | TGTGCCAGCAGGGCCTGGACGGGGGGACCTGGGGTCTACCCCTACGAGCAGTACTTC
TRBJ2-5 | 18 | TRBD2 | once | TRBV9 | CASSVGLAGGPSGETQYF | TGTGCCAGCAGCGTAGGACTAGCGGGAGGGCCCTCGGGAGAGACCCAGTACTTC
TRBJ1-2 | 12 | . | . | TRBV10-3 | CAISESIQGYTF | TGTGCCATCAGTGAGTCGATTCAGGGCTACACCTTC
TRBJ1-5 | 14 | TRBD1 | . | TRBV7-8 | CASRLGGRNQPQHF | TGTGCCAGCAGGCTAGGGGGCCGCAATCAGCCCCAGCATTTT
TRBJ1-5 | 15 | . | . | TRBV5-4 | CASSAGGGSNQPQHF | TGTGCCAGCAGCGCTGGGGGGGGGAGCAATCAGCCCCAGCATTTT
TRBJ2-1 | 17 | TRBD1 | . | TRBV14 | CASSNRQGKRTYNEQFF | TGTGCCAGCAGTAACCGACAGGGCAAAAGGACCTACAATGAGCAGTTCTTC
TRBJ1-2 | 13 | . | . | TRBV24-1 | CATSDLSGAGYTF | TGTGCCACCAGTGATTTGTCCGGTGCTGGCTACACCTTC
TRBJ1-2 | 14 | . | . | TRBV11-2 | CASSPGYSNYGYTF | TGTGCCAGCAGTCCCGGGTACAGTAACTATGGCTACACCTTC
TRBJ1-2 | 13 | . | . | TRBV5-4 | CASSLSFRGGYTF | TGTGCCAGCAGCTTGTCGTTCAGGGGTGGCTACACCTTC
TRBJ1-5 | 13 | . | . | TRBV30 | CAWSAGYGQPQHF | TGTGCCTGGAGCGCAGGGTATGGTCAGCCCCAGCATTTT
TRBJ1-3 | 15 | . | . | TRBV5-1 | CASSLEGGSGNTIYF | TGCGCCAGCAGCTTGGAGGGGGGCTCTGGAAACACCATATATTTT
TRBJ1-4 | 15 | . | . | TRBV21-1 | CASSKKTGWEGRLFF | TGTGCCAGCAGCAAAAAGACAGGTTGGGAGGGCCGTCTGTTTTTT
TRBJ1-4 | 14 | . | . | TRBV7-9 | CASSRMGGSEKLFF | TGTGCCAGCAGCCGAATGGGGGGAAGTGAAAAACTGTTTTTT
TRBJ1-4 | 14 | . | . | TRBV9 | CASSADGYNEKLFF | TGTGCCAGCAGCGCGGACGGATATAATGAAAAACTGTTTTTT
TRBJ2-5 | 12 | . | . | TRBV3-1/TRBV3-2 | CASSHGLETQYF | TGTGCCAGCAGCCATGGACTCGAGACCCAGTACTTC
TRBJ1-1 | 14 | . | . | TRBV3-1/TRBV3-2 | CASSFREGDTEAFF | TGTGCCAGCAGCTTCAGGGAAGGGGACACTGAAGCTTTCTTT
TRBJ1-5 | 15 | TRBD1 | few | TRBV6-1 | CASSDPSGGNQPQHF | TGTGCCAGCAGTGACCCCTCAGGGGGGAATCAGCCCCAGCATTTT
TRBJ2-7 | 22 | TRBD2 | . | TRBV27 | CASNPLSGPQRGREDNAYEQYF | TGTGCCAGCAATCCCCTCTCCGGTCCCCAAAGAGGGCGGGAGGACAACGCCTACGAGCAGTACTTC
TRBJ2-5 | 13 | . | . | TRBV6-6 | CASSAVGGETQYF | TGTGCCAGCAGCGCAGTCGGGGGTGAGACCCAGTACTTC
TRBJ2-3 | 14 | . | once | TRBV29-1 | CSVESFVTGRTQYF | TGCAGCGTCGAGTCCTTTGTGACCGGTCGGACGCAGTATTTT
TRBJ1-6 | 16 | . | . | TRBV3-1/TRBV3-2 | CASSQDRGPYNSPLHF | TGTGCCAGCAGCCAAGACAGGGGCCCCTATAATTCACCCCTCCACTTT
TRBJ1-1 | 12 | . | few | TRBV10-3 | CAIGGRTAEAFF | TGTGCCATCGGGGGGAGGACCGCTGAAGCTTTCTTT
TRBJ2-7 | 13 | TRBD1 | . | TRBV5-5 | CASSPGTGVRQYF | TGTGCCAGCAGCCCCGGGACAGGGGTGAGGCAGTACTTC
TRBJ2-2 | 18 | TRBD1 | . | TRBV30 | CAWSVLSFGTVLTGELFF | TGTGCCTGGAGTGTACTAAGCTTCGGGACAGTACTCACCGGGGAGCTGTTTTTT
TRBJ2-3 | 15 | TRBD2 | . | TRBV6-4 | CASSRLAGGTDTQYF | TGTGCCAGCAGCCGACTAGCGGGGGGCACAGATACGCAGTATTTT
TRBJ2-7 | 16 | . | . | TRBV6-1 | CASSEALWQTSYEQYF | TGTGCCAGCAGTGAAGCGCTTTGGCAGACCTCCTACGAGCAGTACTTC
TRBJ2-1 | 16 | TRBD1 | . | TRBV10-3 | CAISGWDRGRENEQFF | TGTGCCATCAGTGGGTGGGACAGGGGGCGGGAGAATGAGCAGTTCTTC
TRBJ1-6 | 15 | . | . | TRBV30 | CAWNTQGIDNSPLHF | TGTGCCTGGAATACACAGGGAATCGATAATTCACCCCTCCACTTT